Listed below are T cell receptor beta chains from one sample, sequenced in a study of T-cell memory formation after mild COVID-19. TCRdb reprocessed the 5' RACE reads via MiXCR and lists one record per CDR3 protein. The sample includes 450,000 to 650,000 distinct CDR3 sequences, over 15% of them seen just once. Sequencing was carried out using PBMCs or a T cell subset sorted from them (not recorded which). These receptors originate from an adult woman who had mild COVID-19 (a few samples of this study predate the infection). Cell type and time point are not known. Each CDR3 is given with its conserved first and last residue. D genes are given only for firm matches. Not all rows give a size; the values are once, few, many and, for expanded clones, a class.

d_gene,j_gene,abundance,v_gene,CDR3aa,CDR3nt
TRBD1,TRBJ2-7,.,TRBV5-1,CASSSLRGQGTPYEQYF,TGCGCCAGCAGCTCGCTGAGGGGACAGGGGACACCCTACGAGCAGTACTTC
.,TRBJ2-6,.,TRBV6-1,CASSATSGANVLTF,TGTGCCAGCAGTGCGACGTCTGGGGCCAACGTCCTGACTTTC
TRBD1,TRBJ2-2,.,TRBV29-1,CSAKTGDTGELFF,TGCAGCGCCAAGACAGGGGACACCGGGGAGCTGTTTTTT
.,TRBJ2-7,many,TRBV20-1,CSAYRDTYEQYF,TGCAGTGCTTACCGGGACACCTACGAGCAGTACTTC
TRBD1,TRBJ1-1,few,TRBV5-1,CASSQGTGGIGNTEAFF,TGCGCCAGCAGCCAAGGGACAGGGGGGATCGGGAACACTGAAGCTTTCTTT
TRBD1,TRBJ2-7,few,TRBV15,CATSRRGTGGSYEQYF,TGTGCCACCAGCAGGAGGGGGACAGGGGGCTCCTACGAGCAGTACTTC
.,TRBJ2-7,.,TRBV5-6,CASSLVSGGEQYF,TGTGCCAGCAGCTTGGTTTCAGGGGGGGAGCAGTACTTC
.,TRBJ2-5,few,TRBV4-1,CASSPGTYEKTQYF,TGCGCCAGCAGCCCCGGGACATACGAAAAGACCCAGTACTTC
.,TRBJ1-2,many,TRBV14,CASSRSGPGYGYTF,TGTGCCAGCAGCCGATCAGGGCCGGGCTATGGCTACACCTTC
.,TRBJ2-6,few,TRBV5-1,CASSLLGQPNEANVLTF,TGCGCCAGCAGCCTCTTAGGACAGCCAAATGAGGCCAACGTCCTGACTTTC
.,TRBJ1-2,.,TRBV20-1,CSASPSGQVPNYGYTF,TGCAGTGCTAGTCCGTCAGGGCAAGTCCCCAACTATGGCTACACCTTC
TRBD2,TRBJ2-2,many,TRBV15,CATSGMGVGLAGTGELFF,TGTGCCACCAGCGGGATGGGGGTAGGACTAGCGGGAACCGGGGAGCTGTTTTTT
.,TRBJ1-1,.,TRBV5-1,CASSTTVGDAEAFF,TGCGCCAGCAGCACGACAGTGGGGGATGCTGAAGCTTTCTTT
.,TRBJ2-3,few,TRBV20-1,CSAREGGTDTQYF,TGCAGTGCTAGGGAGGGGGGCACAGATACGCAGTATTTT
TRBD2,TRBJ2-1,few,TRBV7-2,CASSKSGTSGLYNEQFF,TGTGCCAGCAGCAAGTCGGGGACTAGCGGACTTTACAATGAGCAGTTCTTC
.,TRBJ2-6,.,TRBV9,CASSAESGYGANVLTF,TGTGCCAGCAGCGCCGAGTCGGGTTACGGGGCCAACGTCCTGACTTTC
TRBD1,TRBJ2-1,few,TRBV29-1,CSAVGDRAHNEQFF,TGCAGCGCCGTTGGGGACAGAGCCCACAATGAGCAGTTCTTC
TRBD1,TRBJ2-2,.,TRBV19,CTTQGPYTGELFF,TGTACAACACAGGGGCCTTACACCGGGGAGCTGTTTTTT
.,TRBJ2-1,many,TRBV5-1,CASSPRGGGSSNEQFF,TGCGCCAGCAGTCCCCGAGGGGGGGGATCATCAAATGAGCAGTTCTTC
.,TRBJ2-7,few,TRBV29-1,CSVEDPGPILGEQYF,TGCAGCGTTGAAGATCCCGGACCGATCCTTGGTGAGCAGTACTTC
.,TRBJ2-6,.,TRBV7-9,CASSLGGADGANVLTF,TGTGCCAGCAGCCTCGGAGGGGCGGATGGGGCCAACGTCCTGACTTTC
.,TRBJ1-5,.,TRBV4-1,CASSQDPGVYQPQHF,TGCGCCAGCAGCCAAGATCCGGGCGTTTATCAGCCCCAGCATTTT
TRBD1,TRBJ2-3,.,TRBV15,CATSSRDRGDTQYF,TGTGCCACCAGCAGCCGGGACAGGGGCGATACGCAGTATTTT
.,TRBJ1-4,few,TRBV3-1,CASSRRQGMEKLFF,TGTGCCAGCAGCAGACGGCAGGGGATGGAAAAACTGTTTTTT
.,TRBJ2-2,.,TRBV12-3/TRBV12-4,CASSHGQFSGELFF,TGTGCCAGCAGCCACGGACAGTTTTCCGGGGAGCTGTTTTTT
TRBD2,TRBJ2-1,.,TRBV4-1,CASSQGGSEQFF,TGCGCCAGCAGCCAAGGCGGGAGTGAGCAGTTCTTC